The clone carrying this T cell receptor (beta chain) was counted between two and nine times. Its antigen is unidentified. This sample is part of a study of T cell responses to AZD1222 COVID-19 vaccine. Study-wide findings and caveats: Breadth and depth of Spike-specific TCRs rose after two AZD1222 doses. Clonal diversity may have been underestimated in mostly white British donors.

This table comes from immunoSEQ multiplex PCR, and its TCRdb copy is limited to in-frame clones, with some not included. Seen here are about 26,000 clones, roughly 88% observed once, and the top ten hold approximately 2.6%. The CDR3 runs 12 residues. Trimming took 0 bases from V and 9 from J, leaving 9 bases between them. This rearrangement joins TRBV12-3 or TRBV12-4 to TRBJ2-7; maybe TRBD2 (5 bases). The receptor was derived from an adult who received the AZD1222 COVID-19 vaccine. The sample here was peripheral blood, taken 28 days after the second AZD1222 dose. For the CDR3, the DNA is TGTGCCAGCAGTTTAGCGGAGGCAGTGCAGTACTTC. Protein sequence: CASSLAEAVQYF.